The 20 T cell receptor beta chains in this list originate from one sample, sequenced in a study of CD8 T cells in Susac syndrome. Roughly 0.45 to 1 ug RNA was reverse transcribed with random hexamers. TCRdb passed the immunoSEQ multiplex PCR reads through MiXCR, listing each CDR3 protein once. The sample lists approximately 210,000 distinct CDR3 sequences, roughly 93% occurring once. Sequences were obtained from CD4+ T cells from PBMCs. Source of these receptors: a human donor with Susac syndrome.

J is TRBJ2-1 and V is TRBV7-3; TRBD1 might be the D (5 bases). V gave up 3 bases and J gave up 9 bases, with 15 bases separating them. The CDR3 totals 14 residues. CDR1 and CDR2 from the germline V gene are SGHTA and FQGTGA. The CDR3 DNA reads TGTGCCAGCAGCTTTATTAGACAGAATGGTGAGCAGTTCTTC. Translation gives CASSFIRQNGEQFF.

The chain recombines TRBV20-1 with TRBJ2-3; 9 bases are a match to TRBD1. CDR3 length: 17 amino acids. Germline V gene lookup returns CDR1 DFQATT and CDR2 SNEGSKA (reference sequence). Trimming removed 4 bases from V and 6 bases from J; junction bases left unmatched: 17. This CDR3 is CSATRSGQGRVGDTQYF. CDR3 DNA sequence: TGCAGTGCTACCAGATCGGGACAGGGAAGAGTCGGGGATACGCAGTATTTT.

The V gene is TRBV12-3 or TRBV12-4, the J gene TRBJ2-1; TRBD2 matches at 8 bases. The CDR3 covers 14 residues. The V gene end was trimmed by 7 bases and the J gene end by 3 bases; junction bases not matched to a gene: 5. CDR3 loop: CASTRRGDYNEQFF. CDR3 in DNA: TGTGCCAGCACCAGGCGGGGGGACTACAATGAGCAGTTCTTC.

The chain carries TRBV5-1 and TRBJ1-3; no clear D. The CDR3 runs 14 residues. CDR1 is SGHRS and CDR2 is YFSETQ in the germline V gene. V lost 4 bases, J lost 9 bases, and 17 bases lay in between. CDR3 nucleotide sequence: TGCGCCAGCAGCCCTAGTACGGGTGAGGCCACCATATATTTT. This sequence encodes CASSPSTGEATIYF.

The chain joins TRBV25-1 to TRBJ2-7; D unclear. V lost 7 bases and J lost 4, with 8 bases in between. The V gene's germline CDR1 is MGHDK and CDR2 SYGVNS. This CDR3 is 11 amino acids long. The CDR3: CASNGGYEQYF. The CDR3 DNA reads TGTGCCAGCAATGGTGGGTACGAGCAGTACTTC.

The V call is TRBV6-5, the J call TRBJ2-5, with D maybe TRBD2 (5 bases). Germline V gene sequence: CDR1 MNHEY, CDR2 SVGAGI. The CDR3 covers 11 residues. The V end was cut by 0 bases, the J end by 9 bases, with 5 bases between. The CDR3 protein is CASSYSRAQYF. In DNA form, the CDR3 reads TGTGCCAGCAGTTACTCGAGGGCCCAGTACTTC.

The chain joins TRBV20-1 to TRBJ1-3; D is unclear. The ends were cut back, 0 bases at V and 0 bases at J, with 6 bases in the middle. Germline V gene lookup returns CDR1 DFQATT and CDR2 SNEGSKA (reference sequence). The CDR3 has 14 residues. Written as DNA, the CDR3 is TGCAGTGCTAGAGACCCAAACTCTGGAAACACCATATATTTT. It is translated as CSARDPNSGNTIYF.

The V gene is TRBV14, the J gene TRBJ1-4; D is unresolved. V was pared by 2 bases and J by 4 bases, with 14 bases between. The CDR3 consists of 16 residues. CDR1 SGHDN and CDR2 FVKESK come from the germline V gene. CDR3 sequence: CASSQISGGLNEKLFF. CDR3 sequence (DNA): TGTGCCAGCAGCCAAATCTCGGGCGGCCTTAATGAAAAACTGTTTTTT.

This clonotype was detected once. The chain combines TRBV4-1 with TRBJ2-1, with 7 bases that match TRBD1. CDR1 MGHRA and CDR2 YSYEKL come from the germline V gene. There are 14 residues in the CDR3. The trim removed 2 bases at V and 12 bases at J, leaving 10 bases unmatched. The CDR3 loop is CASSQPTGNQGQFF. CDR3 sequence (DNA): TGCGCCAGCAGCCAACCGACAGGGAATCAGGGGCAGTTCTTC.

Here the CDR3 reads CASSLLGSTEAFF. The DNA for the CDR3 is TGTGCCAGTAGCCTACTGGGGAGCACTGAAGCTTTCTTT. The chain employs TRBV19 and TRBJ1-1; D call uncertain. CDR1 is LNHDA and CDR2 is SQIVND in the germline V gene (reference sequence). The CDR3 extends over 13 amino acids. The V end was cut by 6 bases, the J end by 4 bases, with 12 bases between. The full variable domain, its missing parts supplied by reference TRBV19 and TRBJ1-1, is DGGITQSPKYLFRKEGQNVTLSCEQNLNHDAMYWYRQDPGQGLRLIYYSQIVNDFQKGDIAEGYSVSREKKESFPLTVTSAQKNPTAFYLCASSLLGSTEAFFGQGTRLTVV.

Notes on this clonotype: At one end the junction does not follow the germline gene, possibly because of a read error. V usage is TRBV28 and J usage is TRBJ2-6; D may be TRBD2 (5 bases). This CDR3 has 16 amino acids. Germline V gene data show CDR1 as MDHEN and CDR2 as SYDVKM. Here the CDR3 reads CASSLCESWKDPKRPF. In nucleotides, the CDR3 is TGTGCCAGCAGTTTATGCGAGAGTTGGAAGGACCCCAAGCGGCCTTTC.

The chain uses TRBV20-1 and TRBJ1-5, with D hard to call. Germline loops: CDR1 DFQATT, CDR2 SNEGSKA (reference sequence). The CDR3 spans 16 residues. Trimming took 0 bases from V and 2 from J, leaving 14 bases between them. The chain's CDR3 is CSARDTGRLGNQPQHF. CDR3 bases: TGCAGTGCTAGAGATACCGGGAGATTAGGCAATCAGCCCCAGCATTTT.

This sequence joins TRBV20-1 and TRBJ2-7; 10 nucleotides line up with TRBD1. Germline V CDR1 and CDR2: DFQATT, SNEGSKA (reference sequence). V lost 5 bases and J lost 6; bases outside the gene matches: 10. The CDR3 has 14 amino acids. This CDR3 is CSAPAGTGDAEQYF. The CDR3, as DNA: TGCAGTGCTCCCGCCGGGACAGGGGATGCCGAGCAGTACTTC.

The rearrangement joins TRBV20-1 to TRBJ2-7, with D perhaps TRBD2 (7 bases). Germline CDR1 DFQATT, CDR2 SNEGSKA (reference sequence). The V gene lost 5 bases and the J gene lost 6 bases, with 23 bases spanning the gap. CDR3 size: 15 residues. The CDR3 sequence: CSALGGGQVDGEQYF. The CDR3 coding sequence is TGCAGTGCTCTGGGGGGGGGACAAGTGGATGGCGAGCAGTACTTC.

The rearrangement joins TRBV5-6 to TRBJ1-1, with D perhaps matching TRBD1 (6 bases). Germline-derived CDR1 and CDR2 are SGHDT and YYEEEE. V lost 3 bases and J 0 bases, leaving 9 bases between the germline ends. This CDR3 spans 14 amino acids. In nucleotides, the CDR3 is TGTGCCAGCAGCTACGGACAGATGAACACTGAAGCTTTCTTT. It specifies CASSYGQMNTEAFF. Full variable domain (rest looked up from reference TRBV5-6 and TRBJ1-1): DAGVTQSPTHLIKTRGQQVTLRCSPKSGHDTVSWYQQALGQGPQFIFQYYEEEERQRGNFPDRFSGHQFPNYSSELNVNALLLGDSALYLCASSYGQMNTEAFFGQGTRLTVV.

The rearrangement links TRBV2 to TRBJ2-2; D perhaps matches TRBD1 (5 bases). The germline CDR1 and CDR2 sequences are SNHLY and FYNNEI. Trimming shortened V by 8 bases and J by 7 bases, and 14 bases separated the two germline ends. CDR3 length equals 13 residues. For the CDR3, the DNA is TGTGCCAGCCAGAGGTTAGGGGACGGGGAGCTGTTTTTT. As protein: CASQRLGDGELFF.

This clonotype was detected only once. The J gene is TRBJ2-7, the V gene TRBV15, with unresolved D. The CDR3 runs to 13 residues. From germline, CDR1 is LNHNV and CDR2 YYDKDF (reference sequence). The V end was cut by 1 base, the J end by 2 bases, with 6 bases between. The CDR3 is CATSRVAPYEQYF. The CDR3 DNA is TGTGCCACCAGCAGAGTGGCCCCCTACGAGCAGTACTTC.

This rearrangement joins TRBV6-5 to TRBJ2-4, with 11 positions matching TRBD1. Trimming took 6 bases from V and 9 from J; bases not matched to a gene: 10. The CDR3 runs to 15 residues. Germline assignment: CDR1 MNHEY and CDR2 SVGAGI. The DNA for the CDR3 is TGTGCCAGCAGCCCACCGGGGACAGGGGGGGGCATTCAGTACTTC. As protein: CASSPPGTGGGIQYF.

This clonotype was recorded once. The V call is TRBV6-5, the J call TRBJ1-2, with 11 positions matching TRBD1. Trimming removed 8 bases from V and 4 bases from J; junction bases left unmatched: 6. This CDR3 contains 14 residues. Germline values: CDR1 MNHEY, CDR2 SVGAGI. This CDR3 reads CASGRTGGAYGYTF. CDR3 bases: TGTGCCAGCGGACGGACAGGGGGCGCCTATGGCTACACCTTC.

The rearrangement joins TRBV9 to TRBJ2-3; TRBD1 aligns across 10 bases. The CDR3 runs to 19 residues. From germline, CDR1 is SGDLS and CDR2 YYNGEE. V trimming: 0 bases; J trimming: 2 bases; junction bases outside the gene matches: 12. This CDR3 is CASSVDRRGTGDFTDTQYF. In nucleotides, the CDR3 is TGTGCCAGCAGCGTAGATAGGAGGGGGACAGGGGACTTCACAGATACGCAGTATTTT.